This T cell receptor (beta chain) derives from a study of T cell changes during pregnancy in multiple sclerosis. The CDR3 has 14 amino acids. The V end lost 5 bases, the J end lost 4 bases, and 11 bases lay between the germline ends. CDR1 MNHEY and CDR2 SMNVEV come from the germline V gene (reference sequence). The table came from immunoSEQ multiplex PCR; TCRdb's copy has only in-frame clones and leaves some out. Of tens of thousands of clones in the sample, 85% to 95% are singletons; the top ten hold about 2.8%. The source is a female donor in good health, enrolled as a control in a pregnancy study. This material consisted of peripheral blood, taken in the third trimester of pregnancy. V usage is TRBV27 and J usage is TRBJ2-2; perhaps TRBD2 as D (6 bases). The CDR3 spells CASSPLGGTGELFF. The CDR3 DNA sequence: TGTGCCAGCAGTCCCCTGGGAGGCACCGGGGAGCTGTTTTTT.